The rows below give T cell receptor beta chains drawn from one sample of a study of molecular identifiers for immune sequencing clone quantification. TCRdb analysed the PCR reads with MiXCR anew, one entry per CDR3 protein. This sample has about 510,000 distinct CDR3 sequences; under 30% occur once, and the top ten carry approximately 0.76%. The sequencing input was naive CD8+ T cells from blood, with Jurkat cell RNA spiked in. The receptors here all came from a human donor in good health. Some libraries in this study had Jurkat cell RNA spiked in. Both conserved end residues are part of each CDR3. Each record gives: D gene, clone size, V gene, J gene, CDR3 DNA, CDR3 protein. The D gene is left open where the match is weak. Only part of the rows carry a size: once, few, many, or a class if the clone is expanded.

-,-,TRBV19,TRBJ2-1,TGTGCCAGTAGTATTAATTTACCAGGCTGGGAGCAGTTCTTC,CASSINLPGWEQFF
-,-,TRBV29-1,TRBJ2-7,TGCAGCGTTGAAGAGGGAGCCTACGCGCAGTACTTC,CSVEEGAYAQYF
TRBD1,few,TRBV28,TRBJ2-5,TGTGCCAGCAGTCTCTCTACAGGGGGTATCGTAGAGACCCAGTACTTC,CASSLSTGGIVETQYF
-,-,TRBV5-6,TRBJ2-7,TGTGCCAGCAGCTTGGGTGGCGGGTCGGAGAACGAGCAGTACTTC,CASSLGGGSENEQYF
-,few,TRBV24-1,TRBJ1-5,TGTGCCACCAGTGATGCACGGACACGTCAGCCCCAGCATTTT,CATSDARTRQPQHF
-,few,TRBV27,TRBJ2-7,TGTGCCAGCAGTGCAGGGGCATTGGACTACGAGCAGTACTTC,CASSAGALDYEQYF
-,-,TRBV7-7,TRBJ2-2,TGTGCTAGCGGCTTAGTTCCCGGTAACAGGGCCAACACCGGGGAGCTGTTTTTT,CASGLVPGNRANTGELFF
-,-,TRBV28,TRBJ1-1,TGTGCCAGCAGTCCAGGTAGCACTGGAGCTTTCTTT,CASSPGSTGAFF
-,-,TRBV6-6,TRBJ1-1,TGTGCCCGCAGTTACGGTCCGGTGGAAGCTTTCTTT,CARSYGPVEAFF
-,-,TRBV5-5,TRBJ2-3,TGTGCCAGCAGCTTGGTCCACCCGGATTTGCCAGATACGCAGTATTTT,CASSLVHPDLPDTQYF
TRBD2,-,TRBV12-3/TRBV12-4,TRBJ2-3,TGTGCCAGCACGGGGGGGCTTAATACGCAGTATTTT,CASTGGLNTQYF
-,-,TRBV6-6,TRBJ2-3,TGTGCCAGCACGTCTGGCGGGGGCACAGATACGCAGTATTTT,CASTSGGGTDTQYF
-,-,TRBV7-9,TRBJ1-2,TGTGCCTGCAGCCAAAGGACAGAAGGCTACACCTTC,CACSQRTEGYTF
-,few,TRBV4-1,TRBJ2-2,TGCGCCAGCAGCCAAGATCCACTGTCGACCGGGGAGCTGTTTTTT,CASSQDPLSTGELFF
-,-,TRBV29-1,TRBJ2-5,TGCAGCGTTGAAGATCCCGCTTCAGGACAGCGGGAAGAGACCCAGTACTTC,CSVEDPASGQREETQYF
-,many,TRBV19,TRBJ1-5,TGTGCCAGCAGTATAGGGGGGAGCAATCAGCCCCAGCATTTT,CASSIGGSNQPQHF
TRBD1,few,TRBV29-1,TRBJ2-5,TGCAGCGCTGACCCGACAGGGGGCGAGGAGACCCAGTACTTC,CSADPTGGEETQYF
-,-,TRBV12-3/TRBV12-4,TRBJ2-1,TGTGCCAGCAGCCCCCAGGAGTCCTACAATGAGCAGTTCTTC,CASSPQESYNEQFF
TRBD2,-,TRBV12-3/TRBV12-4,TRBJ2-3,TGTGCCAGCATCGAGGGACTAGCGGGGACTTATACGCAGTATTTT,CASIEGLAGTYTQYF
-,-,TRBV12-5,TRBJ1-4,TGTGCTAGTGGTTTGGACCCAGGACCCTATGCGGGGAGTGAAAAACTGTTTTTT,CASGLDPGPYAGSEKLFF
TRBD2,-,TRBV29-1,TRBJ2-1,TGCAGCGTTGAAGACGGGATAGCGGGAGGTATCAATGAGCAGTTCTTC,CSVEDGIAGGINEQFF
-,many,TRBV10-3,TRBJ1-1,TGTGCCATCAGTGTGCAGGCCCCGAGTGAAGCTTTCTTT,CAISVQAPSEAFF
-,many,TRBV6-5,TRBJ1-1,TGTGCCAGCAGCCTACGGGACCCAATGATCCTAAGCACTGAAGCTTTCTTT,CASSLRDPMILSTEAFF
-,-,TRBV5-3,TRBJ1-5,TGTGCCAGCAGCTTGGTCGGCAGGGGCAATCAGCCCCAGCATTTT,CASSLVGRGNQPQHF
-,-,TRBV29-1,TRBJ1-2,TGCGGCGTTGAAGATGATCGGGGGCTTGACTATGGCTACACCTTT,CGVEDDRGLDYGYTF
-,once,TRBV11-2,TRBJ2-3,TGTGCCAGCAGCATCCGGGTTGGCACAGATACGCAGTATTTT,CASSIRVGTDTQYF
-,-,TRBV6-5,TRBJ2-2,TGTGCCAGCAGCATCAGGGTTACCGGGGAGCTGTTTTTT,CASSIRVTGELFF
-,few,TRBV20-1,TRBJ2-7,TGCAGTGCTAAGGACACAAACTCCTACGAGCAGTACTTC,CSAKDTNSYEQYF
-,many,TRBV29-1,TRBJ1-5,TGCAGCGTGAGTGGTGGGGCAGGGGATCAGCCCCAGCATTTT,CSVSGGAGDQPQHF
-,many,TRBV5-6,TRBJ1-1,TGTGCCAGCAGCTTGGCGTGGAACACTGAAGCTTTCTTT,CASSLAWNTEAFF